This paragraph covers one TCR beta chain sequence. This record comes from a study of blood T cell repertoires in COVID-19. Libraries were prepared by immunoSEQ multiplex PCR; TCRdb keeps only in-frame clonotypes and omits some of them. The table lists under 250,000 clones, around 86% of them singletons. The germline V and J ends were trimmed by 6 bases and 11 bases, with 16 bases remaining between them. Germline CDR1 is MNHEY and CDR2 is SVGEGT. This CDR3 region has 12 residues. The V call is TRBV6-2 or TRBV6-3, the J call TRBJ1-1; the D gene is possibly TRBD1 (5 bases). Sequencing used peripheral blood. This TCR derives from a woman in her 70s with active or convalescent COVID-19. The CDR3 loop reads CASSSPGVNAFF. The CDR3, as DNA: TGTGCCAGCAGCTCTCCGGGGGTAAACGCTTTCTTT.